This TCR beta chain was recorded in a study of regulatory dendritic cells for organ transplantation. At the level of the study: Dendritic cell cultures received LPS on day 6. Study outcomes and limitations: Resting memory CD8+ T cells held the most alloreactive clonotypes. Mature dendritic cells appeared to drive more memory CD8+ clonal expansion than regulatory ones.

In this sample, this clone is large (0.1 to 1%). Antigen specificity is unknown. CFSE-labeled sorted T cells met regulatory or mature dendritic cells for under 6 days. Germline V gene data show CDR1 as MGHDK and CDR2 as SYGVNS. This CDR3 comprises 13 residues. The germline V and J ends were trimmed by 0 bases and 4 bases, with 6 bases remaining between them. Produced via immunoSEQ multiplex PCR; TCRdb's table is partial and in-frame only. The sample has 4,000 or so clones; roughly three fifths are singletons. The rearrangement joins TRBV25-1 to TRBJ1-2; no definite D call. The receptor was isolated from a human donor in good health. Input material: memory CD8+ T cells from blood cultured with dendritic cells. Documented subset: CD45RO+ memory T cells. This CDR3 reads CASSEYPGYGYTF. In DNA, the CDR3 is TGTGCCAGCAGTGAATATCCCGGCTATGGCTACACCTTC.